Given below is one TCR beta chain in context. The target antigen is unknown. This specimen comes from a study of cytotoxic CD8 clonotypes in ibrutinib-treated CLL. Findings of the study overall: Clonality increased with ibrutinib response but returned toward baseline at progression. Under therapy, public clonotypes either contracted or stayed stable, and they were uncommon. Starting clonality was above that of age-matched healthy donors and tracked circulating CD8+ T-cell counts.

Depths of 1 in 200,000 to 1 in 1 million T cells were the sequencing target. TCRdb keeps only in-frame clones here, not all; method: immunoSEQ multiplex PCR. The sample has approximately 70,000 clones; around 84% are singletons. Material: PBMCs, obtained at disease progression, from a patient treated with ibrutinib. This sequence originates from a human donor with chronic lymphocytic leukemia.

The CDR3 loop reads CASSLTGHSTNYEQYF. In DNA form, the CDR3 reads TGCGCCAGCAGCTTGACAGGGCACTCTACCAACTACGAGCAGTACTTC. The genes are TRBV5-1 and TRBJ2-7; tentatively, D is TRBD1 (6 bases). Germline V CDR1 and CDR2: SGHRS, YFSETQ. This CDR3 is built from 16 residues. V dropped 1 base and J dropped 3 bases, with 17 bases sitting between them.